This T cell receptor beta chain is drawn from a study of identifying expanded T cells in peripheral blood. As regards this clone: Its antigen is unknown.

Some clones are missing from TCRdb's copy, which holds only in-frame ones; the method was immunoSEQ multiplex PCR. There are about 91,000 clones in the sample; around nine tenths occur only once, and around 4% lies in the top ten. Trimming cost V 3 bases and J 2 bases, with 14 bases left between them. This CDR3 contains 16 residues. Germline V lookup: CDR1 LNHDA, CDR2 SQIVND (reference sequence). Study-wide points: Technical replicates showed about 1.1 changed clones; approximately 2 weeks around 15; four weeks 19.

This sequence joins TRBV19 and TRBJ1-5; no reliable D call. The TCR sequence derives from a person aged 18 to 70 in good health. Sequencing was done on a sample of blood. The CDR3 sequence is CASSMKRLGGNQPQHF. In DNA, the CDR3 is TGTGCCAGTAGTATGAAAAGGCTCGGGGGCAATCAGCCCCAGCATTTT.